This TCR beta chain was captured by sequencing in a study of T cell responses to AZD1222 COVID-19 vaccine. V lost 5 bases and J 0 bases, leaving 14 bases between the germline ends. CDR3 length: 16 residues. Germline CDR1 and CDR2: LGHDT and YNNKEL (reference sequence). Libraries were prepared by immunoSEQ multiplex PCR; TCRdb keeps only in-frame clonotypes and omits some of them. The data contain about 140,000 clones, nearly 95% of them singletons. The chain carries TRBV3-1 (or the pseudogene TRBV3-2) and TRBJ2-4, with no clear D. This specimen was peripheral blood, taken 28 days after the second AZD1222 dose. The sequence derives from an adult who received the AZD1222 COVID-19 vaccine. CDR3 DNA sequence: TGTGCCAGCAGCGCTATCCGTTCAGGAGCCAAAAACATTCAGTACTTC. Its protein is CASSAIRSGAKNIQYF.